Listed below are T cell receptor beta chains from one sample, sequenced in a study of shared clonotypes between healthy human individuals. Produced via immunoSEQ multiplex PCR; TCRdb's table is partial and in-frame only. The sample yields 2,100,000 or so clones, approximately 94% seen once. Source material: naive CD4+ T cells sorted from blood. Source of these receptors: a man between 18 and 35 years old in good health. The CDR3 runs from the conserved cysteine through the conserved F or W. Size is omitted from some rows. Given values are once, few, many or a class for expanded clones.

v_gene,abundance,j_gene,CDR3aa
TRBV27,NA,TRBJ2-1,CASRGTTYYNEQFF
TRBV6-1,NA,TRBJ1-5,CASSVWDNQPQHF
TRBV28,NA,TRBJ2-1,CASSTSGGAYNEQFF
TRBV18,once,TRBJ2-7,CASSPGGGFYEQYF
TRBV27,NA,TRBJ1-1,CASSLQGRTEAFF
TRBV5-1,once,TRBJ2-7,CASSFGGFPPYEQYF
TRBV19,NA,TRBJ2-7,CASSATWTLDYYEQYF
TRBV6-8,NA,TRBJ1-2,CARNWSRGYGYTF
TRBV4-1,NA,TRBJ2-3,CASSQDSSSGSTDTQYF
TRBV10-3,NA,TRBJ2-7,CAISGGTLSSYEQYF
TRBV29-1,NA,TRBJ1-3,CSGWGLGNTIYF
TRBV6-1,NA,TRBJ1-5,CASRPGNQPQHF
TRBV18,NA,TRBJ1-3,CASSPPAGAPGNTIYF
TRBV6-5,NA,TRBJ1-2,CASSRGEIYGYTF
TRBV30,NA,TRBJ1-1,CAWRGYSMNTEAFF
TRBV11-2,NA,TRBJ2-2,CASSLFSGRAGNGELFF
TRBV30,NA,TRBJ2-5,CAWTSGTSGGRETQYF
TRBV7-2,NA,TRBJ2-7,CASSKIQGALYEQYF